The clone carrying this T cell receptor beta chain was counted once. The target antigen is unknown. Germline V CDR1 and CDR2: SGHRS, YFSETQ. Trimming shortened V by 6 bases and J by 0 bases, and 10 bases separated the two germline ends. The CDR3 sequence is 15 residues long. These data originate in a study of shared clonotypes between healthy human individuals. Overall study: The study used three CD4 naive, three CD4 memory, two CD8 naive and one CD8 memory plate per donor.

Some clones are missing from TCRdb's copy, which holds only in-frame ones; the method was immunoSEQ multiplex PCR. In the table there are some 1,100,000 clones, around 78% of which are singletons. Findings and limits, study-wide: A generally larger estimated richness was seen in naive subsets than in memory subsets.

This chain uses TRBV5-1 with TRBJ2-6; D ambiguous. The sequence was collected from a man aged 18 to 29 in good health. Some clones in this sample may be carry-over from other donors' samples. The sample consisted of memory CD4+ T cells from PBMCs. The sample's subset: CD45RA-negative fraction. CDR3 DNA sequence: TGCGCCAGCACCGCAGAACTCTCTGGGGCCAACGTCCTGACTTTC. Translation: CASTAELSGANVLTF.